The rows below give T cell receptor beta chains drawn from one sample of a study of a mutant IDH1 vaccine in newly diagnosed glioma. These receptors have no identified antigens. Some clones are missing from TCRdb's copy, which holds only in-frame ones; the method was immunoSEQ multiplex PCR. This sample has approximately 50,000 clones, with around 86% found just once. Material: PBMCs, obtained from a glioma patient whose treatment included an IDH1 peptide vaccine. These receptors were obtained from a woman aged 45-65 years with glioma. Each CDR3 is given with its conserved first and last residue. A D gene is named only where the DNA matches it firmly. The listing skips clone size in some rows; elsewhere it reads once, few, many or a size class.

j_call: TRBJ2-2
d_call: TRBD2
v_call: TRBV27
clone_size: few
cdr3_aa: CASSAAGANTGELFF
cdr3_nt: TGTGCCAGCAGCGCCGCGGGGGCGAACACCGGGGAGCTGTTTTTT

j_call: TRBJ1-1
d_call: TRBD1
v_call: TRBV14
clone_size: .
cdr3_aa: CASSQTTGAAEAFF
cdr3_nt: TGTGCCAGCAGCCAAACTACAGGGGCCGCTGAAGCTTTCTTT

j_call: TRBJ1-1
d_call: .
v_call: TRBV7-9
clone_size: .
cdr3_aa: CASSRTANTEAFF
cdr3_nt: TGTGCCAGCAGCAGGACTGCGAACACTGAAGCTTTCTTT

j_call: TRBJ2-7
d_call: .
v_call: TRBV27
clone_size: .
cdr3_aa: CASSLSGYEQYF
cdr3_nt: TGTGCCAGCAGTTTAAGTGGCTACGAGCAGTACTTC

j_call: TRBJ2-1
d_call: TRBD1
v_call: TRBV6-1
clone_size: .
cdr3_aa: CASSLLQGSENEQFF
cdr3_nt: TGTGCCAGCAGCTTACTACAGGGGTCGGAAAATGAGCAGTTCTTC

j_call: TRBJ1-3
d_call: .
v_call: TRBV6-6
clone_size: .
cdr3_aa: CASSPSGTLRNTIYF
cdr3_nt: TGTGCCAGCAGTCCGTCCGGGACGCTAAGAAACACCATATATTTT

j_call: TRBJ1-5
d_call: .
v_call: TRBV6-6
clone_size: .
cdr3_aa: CASHGPGKAQPQHF
cdr3_nt: TGTGCCAGCCATGGCCCGGGGAAAGCCCAGCCCCAGCATTTT

j_call: TRBJ1-6
d_call: TRBD1
v_call: TRBV18
clone_size: few
cdr3_aa: CASSPRTGADNSPLHF
cdr3_nt: TGTGCCAGCTCACCCAGGACAGGGGCGGATAATTCACCCCTCCACTTT

j_call: TRBJ1-5
d_call: .
v_call: TRBV28
clone_size: .
cdr3_aa: CASSLGLSNQPQHF
cdr3_nt: TGTGCCAGCAGTCTCGGACTAAGCAATCAGCCCCAGCATTTT

j_call: TRBJ2-7
d_call: .
v_call: TRBV6-1
clone_size: .
cdr3_aa: CASSVTGSGEQYF
cdr3_nt: TGTGCCAGCAGTGTAACAGGGTCGGGCGAGCAGTACTTC

j_call: TRBJ2-7
d_call: TRBD1
v_call: TRBV7-9
clone_size: .
cdr3_aa: CASSLAQGDEQYF
cdr3_nt: TGTGCCAGCAGCTTAGCCCAGGGGGACGAGCAGTACTTC

j_call: TRBJ2-2
d_call: .
v_call: TRBV7-9
clone_size: few
cdr3_aa: CASSLLTDTGELFF
cdr3_nt: TGTGCCAGCAGCTTATTGACGGACACCGGGGAGCTGTTTTTT

j_call: TRBJ2-7
d_call: TRBD1
v_call: TRBV5-1
clone_size: few
cdr3_aa: CASSRDSYEQYF
cdr3_nt: TGCGCCAGCAGCCGGGACAGCTACGAGCAGTACTTC

j_call: TRBJ1-2
d_call: TRBD1
v_call: TRBV9
clone_size: .
cdr3_aa: CASSVNEGANGYTF
cdr3_nt: TGTGCCAGCAGCGTCAACGAGGGGGCGAATGGCTACACCTTC

j_call: TRBJ2-1
d_call: TRBD2
v_call: TRBV27
clone_size: .
cdr3_aa: CASSLYEAGGQFF
cdr3_nt: TGTGCCAGCAGTTTATATGAAGCGGGGGGGCAGTTCTTC

j_call: TRBJ2-1
d_call: .
v_call: TRBV5-1
clone_size: .
cdr3_aa: CASSQRESYNEQFF
cdr3_nt: TGCGCCAGCAGCCAGAGGGAGTCCTACAATGAGCAGTTCTTC

j_call: TRBJ1-2
d_call: .
v_call: TRBV6-1
clone_size: .
cdr3_aa: CASSEDAYYGYTF
cdr3_nt: TGTGCCAGCAGTGAGGACGCCTACTATGGCTACACCTTC

j_call: TRBJ2-5
d_call: TRBD1
v_call: TRBV5-1
clone_size: .
cdr3_aa: CASSLWSGGSPGQETQYF
cdr3_nt: TGCGCCAGCAGCTTGTGGTCAGGGGGCTCCCCTGGACAAGAGACCCAGTACTTC

j_call: TRBJ1-2
d_call: .
v_call: TRBV7-9
clone_size: .
cdr3_aa: CASSLTLPTGNYGYTF
cdr3_nt: TGTGCCAGCAGCTTAACCCTCCCCACCGGTAACTATGGCTACACCTTC

j_call: TRBJ1-2
d_call: TRBD1
v_call: TRBV9
clone_size: .
cdr3_aa: CASSEYRGTNYGYTF
cdr3_nt: TGTGCCAGCAGCGAGTACAGGGGGACTAACTATGGCTACACCTTC

j_call: TRBJ1-6
d_call: .
v_call: TRBV5-1
clone_size: .
cdr3_aa: CASSGTGYNSPLHF
cdr3_nt: TGCGCCAGCAGCGGGACGGGGTATAATTCACCCCTCCACTTT

j_call: TRBJ1-3
d_call: TRBD1
v_call: TRBV4-2
clone_size: .
cdr3_aa: CASSQVGGENTIYF
cdr3_nt: TGTGCCAGCAGCCAGGTAGGGGGCGAAAACACCATATATTTT

j_call: TRBJ1-1
d_call: .
v_call: TRBV9
clone_size: .
cdr3_aa: CASSVGLGQKNTEAFF
cdr3_nt: TGTGCCAGCAGCGTAGGTTTAGGGCAAAAGAACACTGAAGCTTTCTTT

j_call: TRBJ1-2
d_call: TRBD1
v_call: TRBV2
clone_size: once
cdr3_aa: CAGFRPGQGADGYTF
cdr3_nt: TGTGCCGGATTTAGACCGGGACAGGGGGCGGATGGCTACACCTTC

j_call: TRBJ2-7
d_call: TRBD1
v_call: TRBV27
clone_size: .
cdr3_aa: CASSEQGPREQYF
cdr3_nt: TGTGCCAGCAGTGAACAGGGGCCCCGCGAGCAGTACTTC

j_call: TRBJ1-2
d_call: .
v_call: TRBV30
clone_size: .
cdr3_aa: CAWTTGGFHYGYTF
cdr3_nt: TGTGCCTGGACAACGGGGGGGTTCCACTATGGCTACACCTTC

j_call: TRBJ2-1
d_call: TRBD2
v_call: TRBV19
clone_size: .
cdr3_aa: CASSSRSSGGAEQFF
cdr3_nt: TGTGCCAGTAGTTCCCGTAGTAGCGGGGGGGCTGAGCAGTTCTTC

j_call: TRBJ1-5
d_call: .
v_call: TRBV4-3
clone_size: .
cdr3_aa: CASSQGLGIGQPQHF
cdr3_nt: TGCGCCAGCAGCCAAGGGTTAGGGATTGGTCAGCCCCAGCATTTT

j_call: TRBJ1-1
d_call: TRBD1
v_call: TRBV10-3
clone_size: once
cdr3_aa: CAIRDRATEAFF
cdr3_nt: TGTGCCATCAGGGACAGGGCCACTGAAGCTTTCTTT

j_call: TRBJ2-7
d_call: .
v_call: TRBV6-1
clone_size: .
cdr3_aa: CASSTAGTYEQYF
cdr3_nt: TGTGCCAGCAGTACTGCTGGCACCTACGAGCAGTACTTC

j_call: TRBJ2-6
d_call: .
v_call: TRBV7-2
clone_size: .
cdr3_aa: CASSLKHPMGSNVLTF
cdr3_nt: TGTGCCAGCAGCTTAAAACACCCGATGGGAAGCAACGTCCTGACTTTC

j_call: TRBJ2-7
d_call: .
v_call: TRBV25-1
clone_size: .
cdr3_aa: CASSEPGSRQNQQYF
cdr3_nt: TGTGCCAGCAGTGAACCTGGTTCTAGGCAAAATCAGCAGTACTTC

j_call: TRBJ1-1
d_call: .
v_call: TRBV27
clone_size: .
cdr3_aa: CASTSGSEGTEAFF
cdr3_nt: TGTGCCAGCACCTCCGGGTCCGAAGGGACTGAAGCTTTCTTT

j_call: TRBJ1-2
d_call: TRBD1
v_call: TRBV2
clone_size: .
cdr3_aa: CASGQGSGYTF
cdr3_nt: TGTGCCAGCGGACAGGGGAGTGGCTACACCTTC

j_call: TRBJ1-1
d_call: .
v_call: TRBV5-1
clone_size: .
cdr3_aa: CASRPGGAVGTEAFF
cdr3_nt: TGCGCCAGCCGTCCGGGAGGGGCGGTAGGGACTGAAGCTTTCTTT

j_call: TRBJ2-3
d_call: .
v_call: TRBV7-9
clone_size: once
cdr3_aa: CASRSDTDTQYF
cdr3_nt: TGTGCCAGCCGGTCAGACACAGATACGCAGTATTTT

j_call: TRBJ1-1
d_call: .
v_call: TRBV29-1
clone_size: .
cdr3_aa: CSVREGSGNTEAFF
cdr3_nt: TGCAGCGTTAGGGAGGGATCGGGGAACACTGAAGCTTTCTTT

j_call: TRBJ1-1
d_call: .
v_call: TRBV19
clone_size: .
cdr3_aa: CASSILNPTEAFF
cdr3_nt: TGTGCCAGTAGTATCCTGAACCCCACTGAAGCTTTCTTT

j_call: TRBJ1-1
d_call: .
v_call: TRBV18
clone_size: .
cdr3_aa: CASSPLTGGTFF
cdr3_nt: TGTGCCAGCTCACCTTTAACAGGCGGGACTTTCTTT

j_call: TRBJ1-2
d_call: TRBD1
v_call: TRBV5-4
clone_size: .
cdr3_aa: CASSLVGQGNGYTF
cdr3_nt: TGTGCCAGCAGCTTGGTAGGACAGGGGAATGGCTACACCTTC

j_call: TRBJ1-1
d_call: .
v_call: TRBV19
clone_size: few
cdr3_aa: CASRAPGKNTEAFF
cdr3_nt: TGTGCCAGTCGGGCTCCGGGGAAGAACACTGAAGCTTTCTTT

j_call: TRBJ1-2
d_call: .
v_call: TRBV2
clone_size: few
cdr3_aa: CAERRDRGGYTF
cdr3_nt: TGTGCCGAACGGAGGGACCGGGGGGGCTACACCTTC

j_call: TRBJ1-1
d_call: .
v_call: TRBV18
clone_size: .
cdr3_aa: CASSPPLGSPEAFF
cdr3_nt: TGTGCCAGCTCACCACCGCTGGGCAGCCCTGAAGCTTTCTTT

j_call: TRBJ1-2
d_call: .
v_call: TRBV6-6
clone_size: .
cdr3_aa: CASTPSRQARAGYTF
cdr3_nt: TGTGCCAGCACCCCCTCCCGCCAGGCCCGCGCTGGCTACACCTTC

j_call: TRBJ2-7
d_call: .
v_call: TRBV27
clone_size: .
cdr3_aa: CASSLSGTLGSYEQYF
cdr3_nt: TGTGCCAGCAGTTTATCGGGGACACTGGGGTCCTACGAGCAGTACTTC

j_call: TRBJ1-4
d_call: .
v_call: TRBV7-2
clone_size: .
cdr3_aa: CASSFSRSGEKLFF
cdr3_nt: TGTGCCAGCAGCTTCTCGAGGTCGGGCGAAAAACTGTTTTTT